This T cell receptor (beta chain) was sequenced in a study of blood T cell repertoires in COVID-19. Germline-derived CDR1 and CDR2 are LNHNV and YYDKDF (reference sequence). This CDR3 comprises 16 residues. The junction had 13 bases not matched to a gene; V was cut back by 5 bases and J by 4 bases. Produced via immunoSEQ multiplex PCR; TCRdb's table is partial and in-frame only. The sample holds about 49,000 clones, about four fifths seen once. The sequencing sample was made of peripheral blood. The V gene is TRBV15, the J gene TRBJ1-1; TRBD1 matches at 7 bases. The sequence was collected from an elderly woman with COVID-19, enrolled during active disease. CDR3 sequence (DNA): TGTGCCACCAGCGGATCTGACAGGGACCGCCTCACTGAAGCTTTCTTT. It translates to CATSGSDRDRLTEAFF.